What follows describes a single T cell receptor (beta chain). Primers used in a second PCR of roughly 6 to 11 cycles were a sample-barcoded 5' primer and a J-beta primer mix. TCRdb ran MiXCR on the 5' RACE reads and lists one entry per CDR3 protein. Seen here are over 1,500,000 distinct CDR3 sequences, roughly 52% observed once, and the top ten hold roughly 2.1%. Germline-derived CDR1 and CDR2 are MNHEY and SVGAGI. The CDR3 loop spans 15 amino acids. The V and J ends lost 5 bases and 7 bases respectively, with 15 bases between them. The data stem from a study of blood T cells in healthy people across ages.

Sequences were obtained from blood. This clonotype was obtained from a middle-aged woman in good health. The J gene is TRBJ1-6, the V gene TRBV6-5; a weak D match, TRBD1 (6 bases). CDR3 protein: CASSLQRQVNSPLHF. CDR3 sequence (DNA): TGTGCCAGCAGTCTCCAGCGACAGGTGAATTCACCCCTCCACTTT.